The following is a T cell receptor beta chain sequence with its context. This entry belongs to a study of blood T cell repertoires in COVID-19. For the study at large: Specimens from acute and convalescent COVID-19 originated in the United States, Italy and Spain. In each case, the material was cDNA or gDNA derived from T cells, B-cell-depleted T cells, or PBMCs.

CDR1 and CDR2 (germline): MNHEY, SMNVEV (reference sequence). The CDR3 has 14 residues. The V gene lost 2 bases and the J gene lost 1 base, with 7 bases spanning the gap. Study processing details: Quantification of nucleated cells was approximated via reference gene primer amplification. Here immunoSEQ multiplex PCR was the method, and the copy in TCRdb shows in-frame clones only, minus some. The V and J calls and clone size come from that table; D and trimming were worked out from the DNA. The repertoire holds approximately 120,000 clones, with almost 85% as singletons. The sample taken for sequencing was peripheral blood. This rearrangement joins TRBV27 to TRBJ2-3; D gene uncertain. This receptor was identified in a human donor in a cohort sampled during active COVID-19. Here the CDR3 DNA reads TGTGCCAGCAGTTTAGTCGCGGGCACAGATACGCAGTATTTT. Translation: CASSLVAGTDTQYF.